Below, 29 T cell receptor beta chains from the same sample are listed, as sequenced in a study of response to subunit inactivated influenza vaccine. TCRdb called the RT-PCR reads again in MiXCR, with one record for every CDR3 protein. The repertoire holds more than 500,000 distinct CDR3 sequences, with approximately 11% as singletons. These data also formed part of another study, on T cells expressing NK-cell markers. From that study: UMI-tagged 5'RACE template switching yielded the TCR beta cDNA.

The source material was PBMCs from blood, sampled on the day of vaccination. The receptors stem from a man aged 50-59 years who received an inactivated influenza vaccine.

This clonotype was detected ten times or more. V and J are TRBV29-1 and TRBJ1-2; no reliable D call. V dropped 2 bases and J dropped 3 bases, with 13 bases sitting between them. This CDR3 comprises 14 residues. Germline V gives CDR1 SQVTM, CDR2 ANQGSEA. CDR3 in DNA: TGCAGCGTTGAACCCCCCCGGGTACACTATGGCTACACCTTC. Its protein product is CSVEPPRVHYGYTF.

The chain recombines TRBV6-1 with TRBJ2-4; a possible D gene is TRBD1 (6 bases). CDR3 length: 18 amino acids. The germline V gene has CDR1 MNHNS and CDR2 SASEGT. Trimming took 2 bases from V and 7 from J, leaving 24 bases between them. The CDR3 loop is CASSESPKGGSFWNIQYF. The CDR3 DNA sequence: TGTGCCAGCAGTGAATCTCCGAAAGGGGGAAGTTTTTGGAACATTCAGTACTTC.

This clonotype has just a few counts. The chain combines TRBV28 with TRBJ1-5; no firm D call. Trimming took off 2 bases at V and 3 bases at J, with 11 bases between the two ends. Germline V lookup: CDR1 MDHEN, CDR2 SYDVKM. The CDR3 contains 15 residues. CDR3 residues: CASSLAVGYNQPQHF. CDR3 DNA sequence: TGTGCCAGCAGTTTAGCTGTGGGTTACAATCAGCCCCAGCATTTT.

In this sample, this clonotype turned up a few times. The J gene is TRBJ2-1, the V gene TRBV6-2 or TRBV6-3; 8 bases agree with TRBD1. The CDR3 loop spans 13 amino acids. V gave up 6 bases and J gave up 8 bases; unmatched junction bases: 6. From germline, CDR1 is MNHEY and CDR2 SVGEGT. CDR3 coding DNA: TGTGCCAGCAGGCCTACAGGGGGAGATGAGCAGTTCTTC. Protein sequence: CASRPTGGDEQFF.

The chain carries TRBV12-3 or TRBV12-4 and TRBJ1-2; D unclear. CDR3 length equals 15 residues. The V gene lost 7 bases and the J gene lost 1 base, with 16 bases spanning the gap. CDR3 bases: TGTGCCAGCACCTCCGGAGTGGGGATTAACTATGGCTACACCTTC. Residues: CASTSGVGINYGYTF.

This clonotype occurred a few times. The genes are TRBV12-3 or TRBV12-4 and TRBJ1-5; tentative D call: TRBD1 (5 bases). CDR3 size: 16 residues. Trimming shortened V by 0 bases and J by 1 base, and 10 bases separated the two germline ends. The CDR3 nucleotides read TGTGCCAGCAGTTTAGCCTTCTACAGGAGCAATCAGCCCCAGCATTTT. Protein: CASSLAFYRSNQPQHF.

The chain links TRBV14 to TRBJ2-2; D gene uncertain. Germline CDR1 is SGHDN and CDR2 is FVKESK. The CDR3 is made up of 14 amino acids. The V end was cut by 1 base, the J end by 4 bases, with 7 bases between. DNA for the CDR3: TGTGCCAGCAGCCAAGGACTGACCACCGGGGAGCTGTTTTTT. It specifies CASSQGLTTGELFF.

The chain couples TRBV7-8 to TRBJ2-1; 14 bases are shared with TRBD2. Per germline, CDR1 SGHVS and CDR2 FQNEAQ. CDR3 size: 20 residues. The junction had 16 bases not matched to a gene; V was cut back by 0 bases and J by 9 bases. The CDR3 DNA reads as TGTGCCAGCAGCTTAGCCTCGGGGACTAGCGGGAGTAGGGGCAGTGGTGAGCAGTTCTTC. It is translated as CASSLASGTSGSRGSGEQFF.

The CDR3 region is CATSRDLTATYEQYF. The CDR3 bases are TGTGCCACCAGCAGAGATCTTACAGCTACCTACGAGCAGTACTTC. The chain couples TRBV15 to TRBJ2-7, with D hard to call. Germline-derived CDR1 and CDR2 are LNHNV and YYDKDF (reference sequence). This CDR3 is built from 15 residues. V lost 0 bases, J lost 2 bases, and 11 bases lay in between. Looking up the rest from reference TRBV15 and TRBJ2-7 gives the full variable domain: DAMVIQNPRYQVTQFGKPVTLSCSQTLNHNVMYWYQQKSSQAPKLLFHYYDKDFNNEADTPDNFQSRRPNTSFCFLDIRSPGLGDTAMYLCATSRDLTATYEQYFGPGTRLTVT.

The sample holds a few counts of this clonotype. The J gene is TRBJ2-6, the V gene TRBV5-1; perhaps D is TRBD1 or TRBD2 (5 bases each). The CDR3 runs 16 residues. CDR1 is SGHRS, CDR2 YFSETQ, per germline. With 2 bases removed from V and 4 bases from J, the gap between germline ends came to 13 bases. CDR3 DNA sequence: TGCGCCAGCAGCTTTAGGGGATCGGGAGGGGCCAACGTCCTGACTTTC. This codes for CASSFRGSGGANVLTF.

There are a few counts of this clonotype. J is TRBJ2-2 and V is TRBV29-1, with TRBD1 identical over 10 bases. This CDR3 region has 14 residues. V lost 7 bases to trimming and J lost 3 bases; unmatched junction nucleotides: 5. Germline V gene lookup returns CDR1 SQVTM and CDR2 ANQGSEA. The chain's CDR3 is CSAWDRGDTGELFF. The DNA for the CDR3 is TGCAGCGCCTGGGACAGGGGAGACACCGGGGAGCTGTTTTTT.

The V gene is TRBV4-1, the J gene TRBJ2-7; weak D call: TRBD1 (5 bases). Trimming pared 4 bases from V and 3 bases from J, leaving 13 bases between. The CDR3 has 14 residues. The germline CDR1 and CDR2 sequences are MGHRA and YSYEKL. CDR3 nucleotide sequence: TGCGCCAGCAGCCCCGCAGGGATGGTCTACGAGCAGTACTTC. Translating gives CASSPAGMVYEQYF.

This clonotype has just a few counts. The rearrangement joins TRBV20-1 to TRBJ2-3; 7 nucleotides agree with TRBD2. The CDR3 is made up of 15 amino acids. Germline V gene lookup returns CDR1 DFQATT and CDR2 SNEGSKA (reference sequence). J gave up 6 bases and V 0 bases, and 9 bases lay outside the gene matches. The CDR3 here is CSARDPSGPGDTQYF. The CDR3 DNA is TGCAGTGCTAGAGATCCTAGCGGACCTGGGGATACGCAGTATTTT.

The chain has TRBV6-2 or TRBV6-3 and TRBJ2-1, with 10 bases matching TRBD2. Per germline, CDR1 MNHEY and CDR2 SVGEGT. The CDR3 is 17 amino acids. Unmatched junction bases numbered 9, after V lost 6 bases and J lost 1 base. The CDR3 coding sequence is TGTGCCAGCAGGCGCGGGACTAGCGTCGGGTCCTACAATGAGCAGTTCTTC. Amino acid sequence: CASRRGTSVGSYNEQFF.

This clonotype was seen only a few times. The CDR3 loop reads CASRRQGTYNEQFF. CDR3 DNA: TGTGCCAGCAGAAGACAGGGGACTTACAATGAGCAGTTCTTC. The chain carries TRBV2 and TRBJ2-1; 8 bases line up with TRBD1. There are 14 residues in the CDR3. V lost 6 bases and J lost 4; bases outside the gene matches: 5. Germline V gives CDR1 SNHLY, CDR2 FYNNEI.

This chain joins TRBV6-1 and TRBJ2-1, with TRBD2 matching over 8 bases. V shed 6 bases, J shed 8 bases, and the junction held 12 bases outside the gene matches. Germline CDR1 MNHNS, CDR2 SASEGT. This CDR3 has 15 residues. CDR3 sequence (DNA): TGTGCCAGCAGCCTAGCGAGCGGGGGTTACGATGAGCAGTTCTTC. Its translation is CASSLASGGYDEQFF.

This clonotype was recorded at least ten times. The chain employs TRBV7-2 and TRBJ2-7; D is unclear. V shed 5 bases and J shed 0 bases, with 5 bases lying between them. This CDR3 has 12 amino acids. CDR1 is SGHTA, CDR2 FQGNSA, per germline. The CDR3 region is CASSQTSYEQYF. In nucleotides, the CDR3 is TGTGCCAGCAGCCAGACCTCCTACGAGCAGTACTTC.

This clonotype came up a few times. The V gene is TRBV29-1, the J gene TRBJ2-1; TRBD2 is a possible D gene (5 bases). The V gene's germline CDR1 is SQVTM and CDR2 ANQGSEA. The CDR3 contains 14 residues. V lost 2 bases and J lost 9, with 17 bases in between. Written as DNA, the CDR3 is TGCAGCGTTGAAATCCGGGTAATACGGGGTGAGCAGTTCTTC. It encodes CSVEIRVIRGEQFF.

The CDR3 loop is CASKRGGELFF. The CDR3 bases are TGTGCCTCGAAACGGGGCGGGGAGCTGTTTTTT. The chain couples TRBV11-2 to TRBJ2-2; tentatively, D is TRBD2 (5 bases). Germline V gene lookup returns CDR1 SGHAT and CDR2 FQNNGV. Trimming took 11 bases from V and 7 from J, leaving 11 bases between them. CDR3 length: 11 amino acids.

The chain joins TRBV19 to TRBJ1-5, with 8 bases matching TRBD1. V was clipped by 3 bases and J by 0 bases; unmatched bases: 10. Germline lookup yields CDR1 LNHDA and CDR2 SQIVND (reference sequence). This CDR3 has 18 amino acids. The DNA for the CDR3 is TGTGCCAGTAGTATTGGACAGGGAAGGGGGAATAGCAATCAGCCCCAGCATTTT. Translation gives CASSIGQGRGNSNQPQHF.

This clonotype was seen repeatedly, ten times or more. This sequence joins TRBV4-2 and TRBJ2-3; 10 bases match TRBD1. The CDR3 has 16 amino acids. V shed 1 base, J shed 5 bases, and the junction held 6 bases outside the gene matches. Germline loops: CDR1 LGHNA, CDR2 YNFKEQ. This chain's CDR3 is CASSQAPRTGGDTQYF. CDR3 sequence (DNA): TGTGCCAGCAGCCAAGCCCCCCGGACAGGGGGAGATACGCAGTATTTT.

This clonotype has just a few counts. This rearrangement joins TRBV5-6 to TRBJ2-5, with D maybe TRBD2 (5 bases). CDR1 SGHDT and CDR2 YYEEEE come from the germline V gene. Trimming took off 1 base at V and 4 bases at J, with 11 bases between the two ends. The CDR3 is 14 amino acids. The CDR3 DNA reads as TGTGCCAGCAGCTTGATTGGGGAGCTAGAGACCCAGTACTTC. It translates to CASSLIGELETQYF.

This chain connects TRBV28 to TRBJ1-6; D remains ambiguous. The CDR3 totals 13 residues. The V end was cut by 9 bases, the J end by 1 base, with 7 bases between. The V gene's germline CDR1 is MDHEN and CDR2 SYDVKM. The CDR3 sequence: CASRRSYNSPLHF. The CDR3 DNA reads TGTGCCAGTCGTAGGTCCTATAATTCACCCCTCCACTTT.

This clonotype has at least ten counts. The rearrangement joins TRBV10-1 to TRBJ2-2; tentative D call: TRBD1 (6 bases). Germline V lookup: CDR1 WNHNN, CDR2 SYGVQD (reference sequence). The length of the CDR3 is 16 residues. V was cut by 6 bases and J by 5 bases, with 19 bases left in between. CDR3 loop: CASRPDSLSGTGELFF. The CDR3 nucleotides are TGCGCCAGCAGACCGGACAGTCTATCAGGGACCGGGGAGCTGTTTTTT.

The chain combines TRBV7-2 with TRBJ2-1; D is perhaps TRBD1 (6 bases). The germline gives CDR1 SGHTA, CDR2 FQGNSA. The CDR3 contains 15 residues. V was clipped by 5 bases and J by 6 bases, with 17 bases between them. The CDR3 reads CASSGDGQFFNEQFF. CDR3 bases: TGTGCCAGCAGCGGAGACGGACAGTTTTTCAATGAGCAGTTCTTC. The full variable domain, rest sourced from reference TRBV7-2 and TRBJ2-1, is GAGVSQSPSNKVTEKGKDVELRCDPISGHTALYWYRQSLGQGLEFLIYFQGNSAPDKSGLPSDRFSAERTGGSVSTLTIQRTQQEDSAVYLCASSGDGQFFNEQFFGPGTRLTVL.

This clonotype appeared a single time. The chain joins TRBV5-1 to TRBJ2-1; D possibly corresponds to TRBD1 (6 bases). Per the germline V gene, CDR1 is SGHRS and CDR2 is YFSETQ. The V end lost 4 bases, the J end lost 5 bases, and 19 bases lay between the germline ends. The CDR3 covers 16 residues. CDR3 DNA: TGCGCCAGCAGCCCTACAGGGAAGAGGCCGAACAATGAGCAGTTCTTC. The encoded protein is CASSPTGKRPNNEQFF.

In its sample, this clonotype was seen many times. The V call is TRBV20-1, the J call TRBJ2-5; 9 bases match TRBD1. The J segment lost 4 bases and the V segment lost 6 bases, leaving 6 bases of the junction unmatched. CDR3 length equals 13 residues. Germline V gives CDR1 DFQATT, CDR2 SNEGSKA (reference sequence). CDR3 nucleotides: TGCAGTGCACAACAGGGGGCCCGAGAGACCCAGTACTTC. This gives the protein CSAQQGARETQYF.

CDR3 protein: CASSQGLVEQFF. The CDR3 DNA follows: TGTGCCAGCAGCCAGGGCCTAGTAGAGCAGTTCTTC. The gene calls are TRBV3-1 and TRBJ2-1; D is unclear. With 3 bases removed from V and 10 bases from J, the gap between germline ends came to 10 bases. The CDR3 loop spans 12 amino acids. Germline-derived CDR1 and CDR2 are LGHDT and YNNKEL (reference sequence).

This clonotype was counted ten times or more. V and J are TRBV28 and TRBJ2-5; 9 bases agree with TRBD1. CDR1 and CDR2 from the germline V gene are MDHEN and SYDVKM. After removal of 5 bases from V and 4 bases from J, the junction contained 8 bases not matched to a gene. The CDR3 contains 15 residues. CDR3 residues: CASSLDRGRGETQYF. The CDR3 nucleotides read TGTGCCAGCAGTCTGGACAGGGGTAGGGGAGAGACCCAGTACTTC.